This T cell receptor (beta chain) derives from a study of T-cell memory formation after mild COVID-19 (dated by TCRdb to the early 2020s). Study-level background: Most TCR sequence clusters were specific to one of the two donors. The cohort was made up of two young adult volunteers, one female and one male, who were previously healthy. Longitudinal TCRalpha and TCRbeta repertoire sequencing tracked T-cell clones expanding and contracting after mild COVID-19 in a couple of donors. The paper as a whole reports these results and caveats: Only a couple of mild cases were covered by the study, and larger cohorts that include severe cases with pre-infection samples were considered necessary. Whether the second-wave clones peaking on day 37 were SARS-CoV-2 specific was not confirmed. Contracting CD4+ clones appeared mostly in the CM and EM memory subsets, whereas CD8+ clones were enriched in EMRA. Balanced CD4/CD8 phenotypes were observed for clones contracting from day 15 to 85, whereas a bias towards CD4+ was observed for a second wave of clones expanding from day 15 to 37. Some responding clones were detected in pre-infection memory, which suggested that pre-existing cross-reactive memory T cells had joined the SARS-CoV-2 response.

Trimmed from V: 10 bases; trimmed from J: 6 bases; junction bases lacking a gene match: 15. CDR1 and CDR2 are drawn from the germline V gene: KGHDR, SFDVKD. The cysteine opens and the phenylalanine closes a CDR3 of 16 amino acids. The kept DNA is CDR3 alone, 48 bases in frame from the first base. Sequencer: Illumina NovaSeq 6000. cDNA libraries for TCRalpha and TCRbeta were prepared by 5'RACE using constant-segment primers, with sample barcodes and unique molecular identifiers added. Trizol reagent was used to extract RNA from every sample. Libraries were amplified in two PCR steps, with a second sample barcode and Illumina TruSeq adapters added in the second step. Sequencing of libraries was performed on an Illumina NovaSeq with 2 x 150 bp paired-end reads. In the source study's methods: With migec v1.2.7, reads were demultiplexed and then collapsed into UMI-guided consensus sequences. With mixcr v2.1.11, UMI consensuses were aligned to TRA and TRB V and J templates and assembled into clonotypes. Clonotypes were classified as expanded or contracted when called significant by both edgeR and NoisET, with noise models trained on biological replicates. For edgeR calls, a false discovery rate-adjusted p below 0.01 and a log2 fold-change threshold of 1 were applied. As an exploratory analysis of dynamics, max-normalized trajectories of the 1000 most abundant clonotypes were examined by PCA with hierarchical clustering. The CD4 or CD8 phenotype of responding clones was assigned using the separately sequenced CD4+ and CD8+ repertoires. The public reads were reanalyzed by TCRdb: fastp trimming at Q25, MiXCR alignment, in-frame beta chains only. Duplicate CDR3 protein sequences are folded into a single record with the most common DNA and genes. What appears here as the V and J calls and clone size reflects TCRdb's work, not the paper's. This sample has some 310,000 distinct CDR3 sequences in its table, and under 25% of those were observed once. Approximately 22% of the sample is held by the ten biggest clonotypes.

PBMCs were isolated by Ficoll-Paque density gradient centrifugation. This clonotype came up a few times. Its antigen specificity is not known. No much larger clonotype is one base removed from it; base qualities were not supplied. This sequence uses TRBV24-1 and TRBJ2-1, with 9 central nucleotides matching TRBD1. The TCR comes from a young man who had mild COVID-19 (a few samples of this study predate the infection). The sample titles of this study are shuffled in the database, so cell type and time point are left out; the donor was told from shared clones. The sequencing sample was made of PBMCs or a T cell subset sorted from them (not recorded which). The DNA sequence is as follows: TGTGCCACTTCCAATTTTCCGGGACAGGGTTTCAATGAGCAGTTCTTC. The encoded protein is CATSNFPGQGFNEQFF.